This T cell receptor (beta chain) was documented in a study of blood T cell repertoires in COVID-19. Study-wide context: COVID-19 samples collected from the United States, Italy and Spain covered acute and convalescent phases.

The CDR3 totals 13 residues. V was trimmed by 0 bases and J by 13 bases, leaving 10 bases between them. Per germline, CDR1 MNHEY and CDR2 SVGAGI. Using immunoSEQ multiplex PCR, the repertoire was profiled, and TCRdb retains in-frame clones only, with some absent. The table includes 200,000 or so clones, almost 85% detected once. This TCR came from a woman between 65 and 79 years old with active or convalescent COVID-19. Sequencing used peripheral blood. V and J are TRBV6-5 and TRBJ1-6; the D gene is possibly TRBD1 (6 bases). This chain's CDR3 is CASSYSRQAPLHF. CDR3 sequence (DNA): TGTGCCAGCAGTTACTCCCGACAGGCGCCCCTCCACTTT.